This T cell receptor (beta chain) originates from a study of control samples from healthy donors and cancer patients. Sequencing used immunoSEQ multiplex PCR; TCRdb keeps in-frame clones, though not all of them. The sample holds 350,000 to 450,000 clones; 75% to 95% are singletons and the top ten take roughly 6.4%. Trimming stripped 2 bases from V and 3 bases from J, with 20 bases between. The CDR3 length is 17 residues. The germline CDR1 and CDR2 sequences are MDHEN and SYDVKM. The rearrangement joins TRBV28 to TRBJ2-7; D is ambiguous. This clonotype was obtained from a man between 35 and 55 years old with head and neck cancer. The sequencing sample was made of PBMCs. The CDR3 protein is CASSLTPTLGPGYEQYF. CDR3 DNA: TGTGCCAGCAGTTTAACTCCGACACTCGGTCCAGGCTACGAGCAGTACTTC.